The 3 T cell receptor beta chains below all came from one sample that was sequenced in a study of T cells in Graves' hyperthyroidism and ophthalmopathy. TCR beta CDR3 regions were amplified from RNA. Carried out on the TCR CDR3, a first-round RT-PCR used the HTBI primer set. A single record per CDR3 protein comes from TCRdb applying MiXCR to the multiplex PCR reads. The data hold more than 450,000 distinct CDR3 sequences, with roughly 21% observed a single time. The sample was blood. The receptors were gathered from a man aged 35-49 years with Graves' ophthalmopathy.

The table lists this clonotype with many counts. V usage is TRBV30 and J usage is TRBJ2-7, with D perhaps assigned TRBD1 or TRBD2 (5 bases each). The germline CDR1 and CDR2 sequences are GTSNPN and SVGIG (reference sequence). Trimming pared 0 bases from V and 2 bases from J, leaving 11 bases between. CDR3 length: 14 residues. Here the CDR3 DNA reads TGTGCCTGGAGTGTAGGCCAGGGAGCCTACGAGCAGTACTTC. It encodes CAWSVGQGAYEQYF.

V usage is TRBV5-1 and J usage is TRBJ2-5; the D gene is possibly TRBD1 (7 bases). This CDR3 contains 14 residues. V lost 3 bases and J lost 4, with 13 bases in between. Germline CDR1 reads SGHRS; CDR2 reads YFSETQ. CDR3 nucleotide sequence: TGCGCCAGCAGCTCCCAGGGGGGCACAGAGACCCAGTACTTC. Amino acid sequence: CASSSQGGTETQYF.

This clonotype was detected a few times. The chain uses TRBV20-1 and TRBJ1-5; D remains ambiguous. Germline V CDR1 and CDR2: DFQATT, SNEGSKA (reference sequence). V was trimmed by 0 bases and J by 0 bases, leaving 9 bases between them. The CDR3 runs 15 residues. The CDR3, as DNA: TGCAGTGCTAGAGATCTAGGGAATAGCAATCAGCCCCAGCATTTT. Translated: CSARDLGNSNQPQHF.